A selection of T cell receptor beta chains follows, all from one sample in a study of cytomegalovirus exposure and HLA in healthy donors. The method was immunoSEQ multiplex PCR; TCRdb's version includes in-frame clones alone and lacks a portion of them. The sample lists 150,000 to 200,000 clones; approximately 80% were seen once. The sequenced material came from PBMCs. The receptors derive from a woman aged 30 to 39 in good health and CMV-seropositive. Both conserved end residues are trimmed from each CDR3. Each record gives: J gene, V gene, CDR3 protein.

J: TRBJ2-1; V: TRBV6-6; CDR3: ASRLAGGTNNEQF
J: TRBJ2-7; V: TRBV5-1; CDR3: ASSLRAGWSSYEQY
J: TRBJ1-1; V: TRBV29-1; CDR3: SGSYRNTEAF
J: TRBJ2-7; V: TRBV29-1; CDR3: SVSGTSSYEQY
J: TRBJ2-7; V: TRBV9; CDR3: ASSVEGSGSGDEQY
J: TRBJ2-1; V: TRBV6-1; CDR3: ASTSREYLGNEQF
J: TRBJ1-2; V: TRBV2; CDR3: ASSGQLDGYT
J: TRBJ2-1; V: TRBV9; CDR3: ASSAGTGVYNEQF
J: TRBJ2-5; V: TRBV5-1; CDR3: ASSLGTEETQY
J: TRBJ1-2; V: TRBV19; CDR3: ASSIIKGEFYGYT
J: TRBJ2-7; V: TRBV7-2; CDR3: ASSSFLTASYEQY
J: TRBJ2-7; V: TRBV2; CDR3: ASSDPLSLYEQY
J: TRBJ1-5; V: TRBV18; CDR3: ASSPTGPNQPQH
J: TRBJ2-1; V: TRBV5-4; CDR3: ASSPPLRAGGEQF
J: TRBJ2-3; V: TRBV9; CDR3: ASSVAGGGSSTDTQY
J: TRBJ1-4; V: TRBV23-1; CDR3: AQTPGATNEKLF
J: TRBJ1-4; V: TRBV7-2; CDR3: ASSLQSRNEKLF